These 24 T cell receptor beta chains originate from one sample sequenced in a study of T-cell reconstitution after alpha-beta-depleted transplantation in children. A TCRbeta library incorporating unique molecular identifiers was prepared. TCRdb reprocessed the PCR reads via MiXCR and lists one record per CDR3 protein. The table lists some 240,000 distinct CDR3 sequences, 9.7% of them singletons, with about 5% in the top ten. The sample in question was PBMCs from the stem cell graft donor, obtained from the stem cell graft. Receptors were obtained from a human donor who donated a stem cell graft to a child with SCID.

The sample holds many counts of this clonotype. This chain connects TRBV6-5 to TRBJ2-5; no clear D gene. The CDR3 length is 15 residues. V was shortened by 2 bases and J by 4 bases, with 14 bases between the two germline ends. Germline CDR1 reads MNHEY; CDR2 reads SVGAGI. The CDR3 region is CASSYRANFGETQYF. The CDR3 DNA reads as TGTGCCAGCAGTTACCGGGCAAACTTTGGAGAGACCCAGTACTTC.

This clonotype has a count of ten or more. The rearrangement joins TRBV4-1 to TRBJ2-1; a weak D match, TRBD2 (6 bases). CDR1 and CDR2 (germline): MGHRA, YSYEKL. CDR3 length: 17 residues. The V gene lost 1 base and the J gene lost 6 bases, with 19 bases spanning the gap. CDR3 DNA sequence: TGCGCCAGCAGCCAAGGGAGTGGCGGGATTGGTGGCAATGAGCAGTTCTTC. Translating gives CASSQGSGGIGGNEQFF.

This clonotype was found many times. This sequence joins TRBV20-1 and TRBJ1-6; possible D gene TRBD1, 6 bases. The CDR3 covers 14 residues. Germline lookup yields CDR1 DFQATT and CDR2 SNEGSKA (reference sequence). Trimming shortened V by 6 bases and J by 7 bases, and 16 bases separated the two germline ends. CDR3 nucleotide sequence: TGCAGTGCCCCTCCCGGGGGGCCAAATTCACCCCTCCACTTT. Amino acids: CSAPPGGPNSPLHF.

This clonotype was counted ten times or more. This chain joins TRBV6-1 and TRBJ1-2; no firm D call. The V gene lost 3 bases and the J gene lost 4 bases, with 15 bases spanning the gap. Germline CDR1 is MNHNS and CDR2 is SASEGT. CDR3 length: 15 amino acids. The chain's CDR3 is CASSEWGIRAYGYTF. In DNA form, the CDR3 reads TGTGCCAGCAGTGAGTGGGGTATCCGGGCCTATGGCTACACCTTC.

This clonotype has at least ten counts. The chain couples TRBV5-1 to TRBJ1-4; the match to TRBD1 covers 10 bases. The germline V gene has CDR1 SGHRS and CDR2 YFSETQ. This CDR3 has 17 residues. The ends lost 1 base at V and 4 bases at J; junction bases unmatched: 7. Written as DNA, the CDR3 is TGCGCCAGCAGCTTGAGGGGACAGGGGACCCATAATGAAAAACTGTTTTTT. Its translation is CASSLRGQGTHNEKLFF.

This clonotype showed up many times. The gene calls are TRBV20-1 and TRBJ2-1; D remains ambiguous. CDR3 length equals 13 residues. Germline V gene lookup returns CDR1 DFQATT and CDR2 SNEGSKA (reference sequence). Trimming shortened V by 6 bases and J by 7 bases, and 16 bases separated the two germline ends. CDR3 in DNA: TGCAGTGCCCTTGAGCCGGTACGGAATGAGCAGTTCTTC. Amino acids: CSALEPVRNEQFF.

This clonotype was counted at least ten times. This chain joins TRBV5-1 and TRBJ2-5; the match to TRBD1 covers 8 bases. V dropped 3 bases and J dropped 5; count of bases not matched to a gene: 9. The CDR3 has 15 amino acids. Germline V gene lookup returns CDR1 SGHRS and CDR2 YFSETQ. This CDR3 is CASSSTGELGETQYF. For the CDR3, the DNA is TGCGCCAGCAGCTCGACAGGGGAGTTAGGGGAGACCCAGTACTTC.

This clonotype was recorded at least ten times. CDR3 protein: CSARGGGADTQYF. The CDR3 bases are TGCAGTGCTAGAGGGGGCGGAGCAGATACGCAGTATTTT. The V call is TRBV20-1, the J call TRBJ2-3, with D possibly being TRBD1 (5 bases). Trimming stripped 1 base from V and 4 bases from J, with 9 bases between. This CDR3 contains 13 residues. Germline values: CDR1 DFQATT, CDR2 SNEGSKA (reference sequence).

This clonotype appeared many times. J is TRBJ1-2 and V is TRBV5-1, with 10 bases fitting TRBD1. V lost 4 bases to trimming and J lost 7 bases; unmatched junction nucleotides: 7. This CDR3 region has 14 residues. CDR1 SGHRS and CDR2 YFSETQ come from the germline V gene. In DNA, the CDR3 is TGCGCCAGCAGCCCTGCCGGGGACAGGGGTGGCTACACCTTC. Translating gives CASSPAGDRGGYTF.

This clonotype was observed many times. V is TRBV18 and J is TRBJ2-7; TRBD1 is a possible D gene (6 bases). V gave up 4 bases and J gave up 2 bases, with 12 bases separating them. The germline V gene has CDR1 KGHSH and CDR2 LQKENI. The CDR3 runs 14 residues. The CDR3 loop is CASSLDRDTYEQYF. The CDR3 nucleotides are TGTGCCAGCTCACTAGACCGGGACACCTACGAGCAGTACTTC.

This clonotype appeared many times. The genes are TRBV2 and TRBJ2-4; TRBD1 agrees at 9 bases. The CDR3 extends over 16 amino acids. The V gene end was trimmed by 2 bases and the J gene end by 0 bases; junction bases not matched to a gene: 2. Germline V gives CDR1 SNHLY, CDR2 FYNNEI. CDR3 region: CASSEWTGEAKNIQYF. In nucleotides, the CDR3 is TGTGCCAGCAGTGAATGGACAGGGGAAGCCAAAAACATTCAGTACTTC.

CDR3 residues: CASSPGNGEKLFF. The CDR3 DNA sequence: TGTGCCAGCAGTCCAGGGAACGGCGAAAAACTGTTTTTT. The chain combines TRBV6-1 with TRBJ1-4, with TRBD1 as a possible D gene (5 bases). V dropped 5 bases and J dropped 8 bases, with 12 bases sitting between them. This CDR3 is 13 amino acids long. The V gene's germline CDR1 is MNHNS and CDR2 SASEGT.

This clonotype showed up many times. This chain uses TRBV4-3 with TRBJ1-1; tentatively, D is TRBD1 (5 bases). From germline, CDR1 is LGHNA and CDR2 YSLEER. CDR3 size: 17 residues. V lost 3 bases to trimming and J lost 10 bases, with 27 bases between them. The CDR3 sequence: CASSHLTPQAGSGGAFF. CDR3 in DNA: TGCGCCAGCAGCCACCTTACACCACAGGCCGGCAGCGGTGGAGCTTTCTTT.

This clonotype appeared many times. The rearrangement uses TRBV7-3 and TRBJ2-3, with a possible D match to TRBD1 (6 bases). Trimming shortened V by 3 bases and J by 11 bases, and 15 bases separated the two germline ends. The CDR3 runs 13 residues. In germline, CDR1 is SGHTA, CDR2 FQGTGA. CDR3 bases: TGTGCCAGCAGCTTTAGGGGGTTCGAATTGCAGTATTTT. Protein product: CASSFRGFELQYF.

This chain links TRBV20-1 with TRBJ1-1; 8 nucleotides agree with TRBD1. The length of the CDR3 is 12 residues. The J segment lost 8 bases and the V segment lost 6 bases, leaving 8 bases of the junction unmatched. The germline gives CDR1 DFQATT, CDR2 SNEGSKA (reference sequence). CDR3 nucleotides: TGCAGTGCGGAAGGACAGGGTGGCGAAGCTTTCTTT. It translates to CSAEGQGGEAFF.

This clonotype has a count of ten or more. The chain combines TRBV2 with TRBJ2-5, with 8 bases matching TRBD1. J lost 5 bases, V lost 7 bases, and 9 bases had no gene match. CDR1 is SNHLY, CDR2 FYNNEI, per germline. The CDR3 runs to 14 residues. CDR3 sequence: CASKENRGTETQYF. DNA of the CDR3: TGTGCCAGCAAGGAGAACAGGGGGACTGAGACCCAGTACTTC.

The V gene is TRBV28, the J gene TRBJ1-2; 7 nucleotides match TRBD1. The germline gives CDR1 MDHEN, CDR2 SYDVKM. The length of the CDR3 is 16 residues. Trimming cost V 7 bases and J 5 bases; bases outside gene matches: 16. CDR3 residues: CASTPPRTGGAYGYTF. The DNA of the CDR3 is TGTGCCAGCACTCCACCTCGGACAGGCGGGGCTTATGGCTACACCTTC.

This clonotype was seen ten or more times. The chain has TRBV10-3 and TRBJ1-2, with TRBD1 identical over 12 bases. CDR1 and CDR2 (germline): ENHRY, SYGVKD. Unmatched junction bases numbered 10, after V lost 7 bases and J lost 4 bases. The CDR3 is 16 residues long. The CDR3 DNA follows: TGTGCCATCAAAAGGGACAGGGGGCTGTTAATCTATGGCTACACCTTC. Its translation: CAIKRDRGLLIYGYTF.

The CDR3 spells CASSLGVGTAEETQYF. CDR3 sequence (DNA): TGTGCCAGCAGCTTAGGGGTTGGGACAGCCGAAGAGACCCAGTACTTC. V gene TRBV5-6 combines with J gene TRBJ2-5, with 7 bases matching TRBD1. The CDR3 loop spans 16 amino acids. The germline gives CDR1 SGHDT, CDR2 YYEEEE. V was pared by 2 bases and J by 3 bases, with 10 bases of the junction left unmatched.

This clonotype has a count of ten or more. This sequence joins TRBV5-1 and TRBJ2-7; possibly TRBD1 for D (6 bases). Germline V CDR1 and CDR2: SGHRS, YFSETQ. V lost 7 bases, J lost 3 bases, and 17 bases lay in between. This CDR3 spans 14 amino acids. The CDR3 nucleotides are TGCGCCAGCGCATTACCAGGGGACCGCTACGAGCAGTACTTC. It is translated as CASALPGDRYEQYF.

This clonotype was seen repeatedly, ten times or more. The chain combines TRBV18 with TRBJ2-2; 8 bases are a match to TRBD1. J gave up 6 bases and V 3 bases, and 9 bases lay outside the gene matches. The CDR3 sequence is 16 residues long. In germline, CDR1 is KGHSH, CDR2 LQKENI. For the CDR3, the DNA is TGTGCCAGCTCACCCGCAGGGGGCGAAGAAGCCGGGGAGCTGTTTTTT. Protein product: CASSPAGGEEAGELFF.

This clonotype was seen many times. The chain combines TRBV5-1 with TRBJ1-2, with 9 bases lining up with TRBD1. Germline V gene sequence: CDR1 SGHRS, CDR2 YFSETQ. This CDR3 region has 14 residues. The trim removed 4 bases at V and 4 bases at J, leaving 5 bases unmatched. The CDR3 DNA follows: TGCGCCAGCAGCAGGACAGGGGAGATCTATGGCTACACCTTC. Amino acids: CASSRTGEIYGYTF.

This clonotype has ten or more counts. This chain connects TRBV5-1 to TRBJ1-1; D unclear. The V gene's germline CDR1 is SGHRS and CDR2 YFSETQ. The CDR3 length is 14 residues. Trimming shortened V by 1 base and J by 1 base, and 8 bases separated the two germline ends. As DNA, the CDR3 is TGCGCCAGCAGCTTGTACGAGGGGAACACTGAAGCTTTCTTT. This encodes CASSLYEGNTEAFF.

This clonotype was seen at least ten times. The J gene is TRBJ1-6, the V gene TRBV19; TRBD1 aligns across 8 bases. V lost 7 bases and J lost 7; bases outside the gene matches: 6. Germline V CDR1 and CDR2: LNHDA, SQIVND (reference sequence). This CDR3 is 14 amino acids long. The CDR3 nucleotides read TGTGCCAGTATCGACAGGGGTGAGAATTCACCCCTCCACTTT. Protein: CASIDRGENSPLHF.